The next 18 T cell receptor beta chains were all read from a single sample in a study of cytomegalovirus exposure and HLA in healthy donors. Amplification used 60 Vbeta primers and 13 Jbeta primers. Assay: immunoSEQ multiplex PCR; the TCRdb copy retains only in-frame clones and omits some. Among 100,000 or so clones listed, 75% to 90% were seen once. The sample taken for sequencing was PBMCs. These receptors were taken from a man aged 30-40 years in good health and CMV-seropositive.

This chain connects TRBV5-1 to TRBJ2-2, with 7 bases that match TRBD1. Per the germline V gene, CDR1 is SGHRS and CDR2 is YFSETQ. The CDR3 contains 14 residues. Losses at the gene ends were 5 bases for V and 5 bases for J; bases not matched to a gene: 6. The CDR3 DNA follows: TGCGCCAGCAGTAGAGACAGGGTGACCGGGGAGCTGTTTTTT. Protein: CASSRDRVTGELFF.

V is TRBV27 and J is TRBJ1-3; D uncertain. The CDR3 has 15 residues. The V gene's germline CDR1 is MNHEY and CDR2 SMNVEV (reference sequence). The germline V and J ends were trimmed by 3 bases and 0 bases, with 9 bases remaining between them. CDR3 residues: CASSFLTNSGNTIYF. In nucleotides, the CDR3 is TGTGCCAGCAGTTTCCTTACAAACTCTGGAAACACCATATATTTT.

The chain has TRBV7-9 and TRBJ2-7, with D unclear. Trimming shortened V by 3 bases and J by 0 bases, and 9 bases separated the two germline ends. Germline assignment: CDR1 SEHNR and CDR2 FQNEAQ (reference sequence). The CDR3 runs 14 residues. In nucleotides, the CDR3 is TGTGCCAGCAGCTTCACGGAGAGCTCCTACGAGCAGTACTTC. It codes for CASSFTESSYEQYF. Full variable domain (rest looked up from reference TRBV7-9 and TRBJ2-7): DTGVSQNPRHKITKRGQNVTFRCDPISEHNRLYWYRQTLGQGPEFLTYFQNEAQLEKSRLLSDRFSAERPKGSFSTLEIQRTEQGDSAMYLCASSFTESSYEQYFGPGTRLTVT.

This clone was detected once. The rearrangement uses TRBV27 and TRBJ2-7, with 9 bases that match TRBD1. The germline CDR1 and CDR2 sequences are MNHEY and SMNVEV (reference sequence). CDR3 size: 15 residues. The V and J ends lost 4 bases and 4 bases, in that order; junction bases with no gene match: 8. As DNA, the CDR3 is TGTGCCAGCAGTTCTCGGGACAGGGAAGGATACGAGCAGTACTTC. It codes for CASSSRDREGYEQYF.

The CDR3 loop is CASSPGAGKEAFF. CDR3 coding DNA: TGTGCCAGCTCACCAGGGGCAGGGAAAGAAGCTTTCTTT. The chain combines TRBV18 with TRBJ1-1, with a weak D call TRBD1 (5 bases). The CDR3 is made up of 13 amino acids. Trimming stripped 2 bases from V and 8 bases from J, with 12 bases between. Germline V lookup: CDR1 KGHSH, CDR2 LQKENI. Variable domain in full (rest from reference TRBV18 and TRBJ1-1): NAGVMQNPRHLVRRRGQEARLRCSPMKGHSHVYWYRQLPEEGLKFMVYLQKENIIDESGMPKERFSAEFPKEGPSILRIQQVVRGDSAAYFCASSPGAGKEAFFGQGTRLTVV.

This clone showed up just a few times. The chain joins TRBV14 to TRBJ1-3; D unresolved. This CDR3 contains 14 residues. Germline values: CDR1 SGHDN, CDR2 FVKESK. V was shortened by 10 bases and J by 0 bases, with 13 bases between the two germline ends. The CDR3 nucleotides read TGTGCCACCTCGGGATCCAACTCTGGAAACACCATATATTTT. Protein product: CATSGSNSGNTIYF.

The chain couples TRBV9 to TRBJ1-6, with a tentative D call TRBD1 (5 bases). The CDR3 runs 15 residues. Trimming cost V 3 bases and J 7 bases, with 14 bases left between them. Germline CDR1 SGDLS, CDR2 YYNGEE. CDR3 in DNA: TGTGCCAGCAGCGCCCGACAGCTAGGGAATTCACCCCTCCACTTT. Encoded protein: CASSARQLGNSPLHF.

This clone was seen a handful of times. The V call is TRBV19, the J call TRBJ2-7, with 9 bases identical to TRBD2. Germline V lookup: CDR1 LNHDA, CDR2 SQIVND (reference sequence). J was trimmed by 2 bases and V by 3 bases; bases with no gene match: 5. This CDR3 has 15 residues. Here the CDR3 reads CASSISGGGAYEQYF. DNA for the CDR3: TGTGCCAGTAGTATCTCGGGCGGGGGGGCCTACGAGCAGTACTTC.

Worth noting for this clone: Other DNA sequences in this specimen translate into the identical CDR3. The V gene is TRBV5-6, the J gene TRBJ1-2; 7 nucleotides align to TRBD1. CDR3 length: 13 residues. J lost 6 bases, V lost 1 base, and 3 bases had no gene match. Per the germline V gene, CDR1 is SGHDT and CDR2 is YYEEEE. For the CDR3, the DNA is TGTGCCAGCAGCTTGAGGCAGGGGGATGGCTACACCTTC. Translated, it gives CASSLRQGDGYTF.

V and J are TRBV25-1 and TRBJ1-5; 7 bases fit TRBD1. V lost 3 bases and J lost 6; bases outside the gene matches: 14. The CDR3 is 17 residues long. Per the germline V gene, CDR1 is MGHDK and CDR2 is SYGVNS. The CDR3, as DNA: TGTGCCAGCAGTGATCAAAGCGACAGGGAAGGGGGTCAGCCCCAGCATTTT. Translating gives CASSDQSDREGGQPQHF.

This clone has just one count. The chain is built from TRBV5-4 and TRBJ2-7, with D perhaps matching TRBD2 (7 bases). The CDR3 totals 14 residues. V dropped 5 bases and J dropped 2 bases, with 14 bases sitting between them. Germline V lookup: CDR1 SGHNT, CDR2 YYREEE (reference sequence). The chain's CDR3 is CASSIGGGAYEQYF. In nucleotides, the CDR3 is TGTGCCAGCAGTATAGGAGGGGGGGCCTACGAGCAGTACTTC.

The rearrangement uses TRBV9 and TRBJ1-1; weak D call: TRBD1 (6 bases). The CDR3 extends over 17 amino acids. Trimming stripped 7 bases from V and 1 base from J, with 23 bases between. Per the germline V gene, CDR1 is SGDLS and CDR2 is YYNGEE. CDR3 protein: CASQPQGRGFGNTEAFF. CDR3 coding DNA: TGTGCCAGCCAACCCCAGGGGAGGGGTTTTGGGAACACTGAAGCTTTCTTT.

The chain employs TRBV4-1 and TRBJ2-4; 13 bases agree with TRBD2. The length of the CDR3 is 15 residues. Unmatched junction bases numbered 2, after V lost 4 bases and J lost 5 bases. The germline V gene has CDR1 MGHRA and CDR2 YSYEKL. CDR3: CASSLGLAGENIQYF. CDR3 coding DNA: TGCGCCAGCAGCCTAGGACTAGCGGGGGAAAACATTCAGTACTTC.

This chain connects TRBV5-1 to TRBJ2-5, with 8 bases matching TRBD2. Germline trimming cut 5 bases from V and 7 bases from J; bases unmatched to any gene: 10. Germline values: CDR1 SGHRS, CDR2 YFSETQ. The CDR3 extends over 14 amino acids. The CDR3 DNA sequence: TGCGCCAGCAGTCCTCGGGGGGGTGAGGGGACCCAGTACTTC. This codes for CASSPRGGEGTQYF.

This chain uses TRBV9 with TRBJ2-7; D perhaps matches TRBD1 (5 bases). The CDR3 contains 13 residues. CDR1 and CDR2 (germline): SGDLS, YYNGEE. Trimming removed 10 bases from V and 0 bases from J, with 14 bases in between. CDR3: CAAKPTDSYEQYF. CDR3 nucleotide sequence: TGTGCCGCAAAACCGACAGACTCCTACGAGCAGTACTTC.

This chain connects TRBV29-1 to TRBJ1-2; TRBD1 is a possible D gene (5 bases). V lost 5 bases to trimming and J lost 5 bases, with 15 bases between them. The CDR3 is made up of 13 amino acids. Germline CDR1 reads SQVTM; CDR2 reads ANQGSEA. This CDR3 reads CSVPRGGAYGYTF. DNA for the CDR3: TGCAGCGTTCCGCGCGGAGGGGCTTATGGCTACACCTTC.

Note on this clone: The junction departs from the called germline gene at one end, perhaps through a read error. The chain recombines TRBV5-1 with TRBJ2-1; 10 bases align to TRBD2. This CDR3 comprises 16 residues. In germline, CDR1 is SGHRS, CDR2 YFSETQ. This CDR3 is CASSLEAGGLYSEQFF. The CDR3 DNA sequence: TGCGCCAGCAGCTTGGAAGCGGGGGGGCTTTACAGTGAGCAGTTCTTC. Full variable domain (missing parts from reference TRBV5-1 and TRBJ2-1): KAGVTQTPRYLIKTRGQQVTLSCSPISGHRSVSWYQQTPGQGLQFLFEYFSETQRNKGNFPGRFSGRQFSNSRSEMNVSTLELGDSALYLCASSLEAGGLYSEQFFGPGTRLTVL.

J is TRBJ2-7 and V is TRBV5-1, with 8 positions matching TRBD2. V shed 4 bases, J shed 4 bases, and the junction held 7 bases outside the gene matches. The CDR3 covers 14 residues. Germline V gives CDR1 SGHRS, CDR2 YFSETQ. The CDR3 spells CASSPGVAGYEQYF. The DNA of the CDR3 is TGCGCCAGCAGCCCCGGAGTAGCGGGGTACGAGCAGTACTTC.